Below are 32 T cell receptor beta chains sequenced from a single sample in a study of OX40 agonist ivuxolimab in advanced cancers. Profiled with immunoSEQ multiplex PCR; TCRdb holds only in-frame clones, not every one. The sample gives around 23,000 clones, 65% to 80% of which show up once; 18% is in the top ten. The source was CD4+ or CD8+ T cells sorted from blood, collected in a trial of the OX40 agonist ivuxolimab. Receptors originate from an adult with an advanced solid tumor such as melanoma, head and neck, liver or kidney cancer.

The chain carries TRBV29-1 and TRBJ1-4; possible D gene TRBD1, 5 bases. CDR3 length: 14 amino acids. V was clipped by 5 bases and J by 5 bases, with 15 bases between them. Germline values: CDR1 SQVTM, CDR2 ANQGSEA. The CDR3: CSVRRGGGNEKLFF. The CDR3 coding sequence is TGCAGCGTTCGAAGGGGAGGTGGGAATGAAAAACTGTTTTTT.

The rearrangement joins TRBV19 to TRBJ2-6; 7 bases fit TRBD1. The CDR3 runs 15 residues. Trimming took 6 bases from V and 2 from J; bases not matched to a gene: 4. Germline V lookup: CDR1 LNHDA, CDR2 SQIVND (reference sequence). CDR3 in amino acids: CASSHDRAGANVLTF. The CDR3 nucleotides are TGTGCCAGTAGCCACGACAGGGCTGGGGCCAACGTCCTGACTTTC.

This chain links TRBV6-6 with TRBJ1-1, with TRBD1 matching 9 bases. Germline V gene data show CDR1 as MNHNY and CDR2 as SVGAGI (reference sequence). Trimming at V came to 8 bases and at J to 1 base, leaving 5 bases not matched to a gene. CDR3 length: 14 residues. The CDR3 here is CASGRDRANTEAFF. CDR3 bases: TGTGCCAGCGGACGGGACAGGGCGAACACTGAAGCTTTCTTT.

The V and J genes are TRBV27 and TRBJ2-7; TRBD2 is a possible D gene (5 bases). The V end lost 0 bases, the J end lost 0 bases, and 9 bases lay between the germline ends. Germline lookup yields CDR1 MNHEY and CDR2 SMNVEV (reference sequence). The CDR3 has 15 residues. CDR3 sequence reads: CASSLSDSSSYEQYF. The CDR3 region has the DNA TGTGCCAGCAGTTTATCGGACTCCTCCTCCTACGAGCAGTACTTC.

The chain carries TRBV20-1 and TRBJ2-1, with D unclear. The CDR3 covers 11 residues. Germline V gene sequence: CDR1 DFQATT, CDR2 SNEGSKA (reference sequence). Trimming stripped 7 bases from V and 8 bases from J, with 12 bases between. The CDR3 reads CSVLLVDEQFF. The CDR3 bases are TGCAGTGTGCTGCTGGTCGATGAGCAGTTCTTC.

The chain couples TRBV7-2 to TRBJ1-2; 9 nucleotides line up with TRBD1. CDR1 is SGHTA, CDR2 FQGNSA, per germline. This CDR3 has 14 residues. V lost 1 base, J lost 8 bases, and 5 bases stayed unmatched. Written as DNA, the CDR3 is TGTGCCAGCAGCTTAGGGGACAGGGTAAAAGGCTACACCTTC. It yields the protein CASSLGDRVKGYTF.

The V call is TRBV4-2, the J call TRBJ1-2; 9 bases align to TRBD1. Germline CDR1 LGHNA, CDR2 YNFKEQ. The junction had 5 bases not matched to a gene; V was cut back by 0 bases and J by 3 bases. The CDR3 loop spans 16 amino acids. CDR3 sequence (DNA): TGTGCCAGCAGCCAAGATAGTAGGACAGGGGACTATGGCTACACCTTC. Translating it yields CASSQDSRTGDYGYTF.

The CDR3 nucleotides are TGCGCCAGCAGCAGGGGACGCAGGGATGAAAAACTGTTTTTT. Translation: CASSRGRRDEKLFF. The genes are TRBV5-1 and TRBJ1-4, with a tentative D call TRBD1 (5 bases). The length of the CDR3 is 14 residues. Germline V gene sequence: CDR1 SGHRS, CDR2 YFSETQ. V gave up 4 bases and J gave up 6 bases, with 13 bases separating them.

The CDR3 DNA sequence: TGTGCCAGCACCCAAAACCCCGGAGGGGCGAACACTGAAGCTTTCTTT. Protein sequence: CASTQNPGGANTEAFF. The chain is built from TRBV11-3 and TRBJ1-1; TRBD1 might be the D (5 bases). The CDR3 has 16 amino acids. Trimming removed 7 bases from V and 1 base from J, with 19 bases in between. Germline V gene sequence: CDR1 SGHNT, CDR2 YENEEA.

The chain links TRBV6-1 to TRBJ1-5, with a possible D match to TRBD1 (5 bases). V was shortened by 4 bases and J by 4 bases, with 11 bases between the two germline ends. The CDR3 loop spans 14 amino acids. In germline, CDR1 is MNHNS, CDR2 SASEGT. In DNA form, the CDR3 reads TGTGCCAGCAGTGCTTGGCAGGGAAATCAGCCCCAGCATTTT. It translates to CASSAWQGNQPQHF.

This chain connects TRBV6-1 to TRBJ1-5; D may be TRBD1 (6 bases). The CDR3 spans 15 residues. V was clipped by 7 bases and J by 7 bases, with 20 bases between them. CDR1 is MNHNS, CDR2 SASEGT, per germline. Here the CDR3 DNA reads TGTGCCAGCAACTTCCAACAGGGAACGGACCAGCCCCAGCATTTT. Residues: CASNFQQGTDQPQHF.

The V and J genes are TRBV7-9 and TRBJ2-3; weak D call: TRBD1 (6 bases). The V end was cut by 5 bases, the J end by 1 base, with 13 bases between. This CDR3 comprises 15 residues. Germline CDR1 is SEHNR and CDR2 is FQNEAQ (reference sequence). The CDR3 is CASSPLGARTDTQYF. For the CDR3, the DNA is TGTGCCAGCAGCCCCCTGGGGGCCCGCACAGATACGCAGTATTTT. Variable domain in full (rest from reference TRBV7-9 and TRBJ2-3): DTGVSQNPRHKITKRGQNVTFRCDPISEHNRLYWYRQTLGQGPEFLTYFQNEAQLEKSRLLSDRFSAERPKGSFSTLEIQRTEQGDSAMYLCASSPLGARTDTQYFGPGTRLTVL.

V and J are TRBV5-3 and TRBJ1-2; 7 nucleotides agree with TRBD1. TRBV5-3 is placed among ORFs of uncertain function. The V gene end was trimmed by 5 bases and the J gene end by 0 bases; junction bases not matched to a gene: 13. The length of the CDR3 is 17 residues. The CDR3 here is CARRAVGGHRANYGYTF. As DNA, the CDR3 is TGTGCCAGAAGAGCCGTAGGGGGCCACAGAGCTAACTATGGCTACACCTTC.

This sequence joins TRBV5-6 and TRBJ1-2; D might be TRBD1 (6 bases). This CDR3 has 14 residues. Germline CDR1 reads SGHDT; CDR2 reads YYEEEE. V lost 4 bases, J lost 8 bases, and 18 bases lay in between. CDR3 in DNA: TGTGCCAGCAGCCTGACCTTACAGGGCGAGGGCTACACCTTC. As protein: CASSLTLQGEGYTF.

The chain couples TRBV27 to TRBJ2-1; TRBD2 aligns across 7 bases. This CDR3 is built from 16 residues. Looked up from germline, CDR1 is MNHEY and CDR2 is SMNVEV (reference sequence). Trimming took 1 base from V and 2 from J; bases not matched to a gene: 5. The CDR3 DNA reads as TGTGCCAGCAGTTTATGGGGGGGAGGGCCCTACAATGAGCAGTTCTTC. Its protein product is CASSLWGGGPYNEQFF.

The chain recombines TRBV4-1 with TRBJ2-7, with 8 bases aligning to TRBD2. CDR1 and CDR2 (germline): MGHRA, YSYEKL. The CDR3 totals 15 residues. J gave up 3 bases and V 4 bases, and 8 bases lay outside the gene matches. CDR3 nucleotides: TGCGCCAGCAGCCGAGGTACTAGCGGACTCTACGAGCAGTACTTC. Residues: CASSRGTSGLYEQYF.

The CDR3: CASSLMPEGELFF. Here the CDR3 DNA reads TGTGCCAGCAGCTTAATGCCGGAGGGGGAGCTGTTTTTT. The J gene is TRBJ2-2, the V gene TRBV7-2; D unclear. The germline gives CDR1 SGHTA, CDR2 FQGNSA. The V gene lost 2 bases and the J gene lost 8 bases, with 9 bases spanning the gap. This CDR3 has 13 amino acids.

The genes are TRBV6-6 and TRBJ2-7; D may be TRBD1 or TRBD2 (5 bases each). Trimming pared 5 bases from V and 2 bases from J, leaving 13 bases between. This CDR3 has 14 residues. Looked up from germline, CDR1 is MNHNY and CDR2 is SVGAGI (reference sequence). CDR3 coding DNA: TGTGCCAGCAGTCAGGTTAGGGACGCCTACGAGCAGTACTTC. Translation gives CASSQVRDAYEQYF.

The gene calls are TRBV5-1 and TRBJ2-7; D is unresolved. CDR1 is SGHRS, CDR2 YFSETQ, per germline. The CDR3 has 15 amino acids. V was clipped by 3 bases and J by 0 bases, with 13 bases between them. CDR3 in DNA: TGCGCCAGCAGCTCCCTGACCCAATCCTCCTACGAGCAGTACTTC. Amino acid sequence: CASSSLTQSSYEQYF.

The chain is built from TRBV19 and TRBJ1-2, with 8 nucleotides matching TRBD1. This CDR3 has 14 residues. The germline CDR1 and CDR2 sequences are LNHDA and SQIVND (reference sequence). The V and J ends lost 7 bases and 2 bases, in that order; junction bases with no gene match: 6. CDR3 residues: CASKPGQVNYGYTF. As DNA, the CDR3 is TGTGCCAGTAAGCCGGGACAGGTGAACTATGGCTACACCTTC.

This clone was counted only a few times. The genes are TRBV7-9 and TRBJ1-5; D is unclear. V lost 1 base and J lost 5, with 9 bases in between. The CDR3 is 14 amino acids. The V gene's germline CDR1 is SEHNR and CDR2 FQNEAQ (reference sequence). CDR3 coding DNA: TGTGCCAGCAGCTTAGAGGGCCGATATCAGCCCCAGCATTTT. Translation gives CASSLEGRYQPQHF.

The chain is built from TRBV12-5 and TRBJ2-6; no clear D. The CDR3 length is 13 residues. The V end lost 5 bases, the J end lost 0 bases, and 2 bases lay between the germline ends. CDR1 and CDR2 from the germline V gene are LGHNT and FRNRAP. CDR3 loop: CASGASGANVLTF. The DNA of the CDR3 is TGTGCTAGTGGTGCCTCTGGGGCCAACGTCCTGACTTTC.

The gene calls are TRBV25-1 and TRBJ1-2; TRBD1 might be the D (5 bases). V was pared by 2 bases and J by 0 bases, with 7 bases between. Germline values: CDR1 MGHDK, CDR2 SYGVNS. This CDR3 has 14 amino acids. The CDR3 DNA reads as TGTGCCAGCAGTGAAGGGGGAGCTAACTATGGCTACACCTTC. Residues: CASSEGGANYGYTF.

The V gene is TRBV9, the J gene TRBJ2-3; tentative D call: TRBD1 (6 bases). Germline V gene lookup returns CDR1 SGDLS and CDR2 YYNGEE. V dropped 3 bases and J dropped 1 base, with 12 bases sitting between them. CDR3 length: 15 amino acids. The CDR3 region is CASSAGDGRTDTQYF. The CDR3 nucleotides read TGTGCCAGCAGCGCAGGGGACGGCCGCACAGATACGCAGTATTTT.

The gene calls are TRBV11-2 and TRBJ1-2; 8 bases agree with TRBD1. This CDR3 contains 15 residues. The V segment lost 3 bases and the J segment 8 bases; nucleotides outside the gene matches: 11. From germline, CDR1 is SGHAT and CDR2 FQNNGV. The CDR3 loop is CASSFGPDRARGYTF. CDR3 in DNA: TGTGCCAGCAGCTTCGGCCCGGACAGGGCTAGGGGCTACACCTTC.

This clone has only one observation. J is TRBJ2-5 and V is TRBV10-1; D may be TRBD2 (5 bases). Germline V lookup: CDR1 WNHNN, CDR2 SYGVQD (reference sequence). The CDR3 runs to 12 residues. The V end lost 8 bases, the J end lost 5 bases, and 12 bases lay between the germline ends. The CDR3 DNA reads as TGCGCCAGCTCGGACCCGGGGGAGACCCAGTACTTC. Its protein is CASSDPGETQYF.

This chain links TRBV5-4 with TRBJ2-5, with 7 bases lining up with TRBD1. Germline CDR1 is SGHNT and CDR2 is YYREEE (reference sequence). This CDR3 has 15 residues. V shed 4 bases and J 2 bases; nucleotides not matched to a gene: 8. The CDR3 is CASSPVRGKQETQYF. In DNA form, the CDR3 reads TGTGCCAGCAGCCCCGTCAGGGGGAAGCAAGAGACCCAGTACTTC.

J is TRBJ1-1 and V is TRBV10-1; D gene uncertain. The V and J ends lost 3 bases and 6 bases respectively, with 8 bases between them. The CDR3 consists of 12 residues. Germline CDR1 reads WNHNN; CDR2 reads SYGVQD (reference sequence). The CDR3 region has the DNA TGCGCCAGCAGTGACAGGAGGTCTGAAGCTTTCTTT. It specifies CASSDRRSEAFF.

The gene calls are TRBV29-1 and TRBJ1-2, with D maybe TRBD1 (5 bases). The germline V gene has CDR1 SQVTM and CDR2 ANQGSEA. V was clipped by 0 bases and J by 7 bases, with 12 bases between them. This CDR3 contains 13 residues. The CDR3 region has the DNA TGCAGCGTTGAAGATCGAGGGACTTCTGGCTACACCTTC. Protein: CSVEDRGTSGYTF.

V usage is TRBV30 and J usage is TRBJ2-1; 12 bases are a match to TRBD1. There are 13 residues in the CDR3. The germline gives CDR1 GTSNPN, CDR2 SVGIG (reference sequence). The ends lost 5 bases at V and 9 bases at J; junction bases unmatched: 5. The CDR3 DNA reads TGTGCCTGGTCCCGGGACAGGGGGCTTGAGCAGTTCTTC. Translation gives CAWSRDRGLEQFF.

The gene calls are TRBV10-2 and TRBJ2-5; the D gene is possibly TRBD1 (6 bases). The J call may be mistaken, given a closer DNA end match to TRBJ2-7. Germline-derived CDR1 and CDR2 are WSHSY and SAAADI. The CDR3 runs 15 residues. CDR3 nucleotides: TGCGCCAGCAGTCACGAGACAGGTTTTGGATACGAGCAGTACTTC. Protein: CASSHETGFGYEQYF.

J is TRBJ2-7 and V is TRBV13; TRBD2 might be the D (7 bases). The V and J ends lost 3 bases and 4 bases respectively, with 16 bases between them. Germline V gene data show CDR1 as PRHDT and CDR2 as FYEKMQ (reference sequence). CDR3 size: 15 residues. The CDR3 reads CASSLAGEGGYEQYF. As DNA, the CDR3 is TGTGCCAGCAGCTTGGCGGGGGAGGGGGGATACGAGCAGTACTTC. The entire variable domain, with the rest obtained from reference TRBV13 and TRBJ2-7, is as follows: AAGVIQSPRHLIKEKRETATLKCYPIPRHDTVYWYQQGPGQDPQFLISFYEKMQSDKGSIPDRFSAQQFSDYHSELNMSSLELGDSALYFCASSLAGEGGYEQYFGPGTRLTVT.